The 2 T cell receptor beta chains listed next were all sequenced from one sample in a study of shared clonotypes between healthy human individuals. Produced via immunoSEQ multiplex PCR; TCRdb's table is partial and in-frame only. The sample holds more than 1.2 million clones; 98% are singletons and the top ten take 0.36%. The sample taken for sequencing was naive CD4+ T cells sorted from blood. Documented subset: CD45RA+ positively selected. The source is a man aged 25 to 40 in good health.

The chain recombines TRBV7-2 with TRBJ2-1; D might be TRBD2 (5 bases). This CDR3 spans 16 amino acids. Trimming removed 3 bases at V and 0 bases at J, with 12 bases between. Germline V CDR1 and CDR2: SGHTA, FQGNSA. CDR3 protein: CASSLTGLSSYNEQFF. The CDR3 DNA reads TGTGCCAGCAGCTTGACCGGACTGAGCTCCTACAATGAGCAGTTCTTC.

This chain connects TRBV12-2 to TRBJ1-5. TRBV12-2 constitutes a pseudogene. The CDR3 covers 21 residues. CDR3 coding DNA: TGTGCAAGTCGCCTACCCCGGGGGGTTCTCAAACCAATCTATAGCAATCAGCCCCAGCATTTT. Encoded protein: CASRLPRGVLKPIYSNQPQHF.